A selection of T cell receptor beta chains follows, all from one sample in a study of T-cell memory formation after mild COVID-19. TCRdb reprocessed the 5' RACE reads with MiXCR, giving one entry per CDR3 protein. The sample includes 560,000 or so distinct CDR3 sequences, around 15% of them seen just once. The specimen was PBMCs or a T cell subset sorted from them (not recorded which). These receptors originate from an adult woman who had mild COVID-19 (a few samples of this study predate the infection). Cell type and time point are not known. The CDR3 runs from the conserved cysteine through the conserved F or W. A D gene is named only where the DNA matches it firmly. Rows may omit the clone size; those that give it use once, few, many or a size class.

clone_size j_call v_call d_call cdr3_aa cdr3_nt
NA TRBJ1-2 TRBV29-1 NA CSVERVGYGYTF TGCAGCGTTGAAAGGGTCGGCTATGGCTACACCTTC
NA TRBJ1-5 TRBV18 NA CASSPPETGSNQPQHF TGTGCCAGCTCACCACCCGAGACAGGTAGCAATCAGCCCCAGCATTTT
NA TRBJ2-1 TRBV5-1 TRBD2 CASSLMIAGGLSSYNEQFF TGCGCCAGCAGCTTGATGATAGCGGGGGGGCTGAGCTCCTACAATGAGCAGTTCTTC
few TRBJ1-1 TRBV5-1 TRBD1 CASRTFGTGVGMNTEAFF TGCGCCAGCAGAACCTTCGGGACAGGGGTTGGGATGAACACTGAAGCTTTCTTT
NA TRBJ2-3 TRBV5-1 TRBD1 CASSPGTGAGGVGTQYF TGCGCCAGCAGCCCCGGGACAGGGGCTGGGGGGGTCGGTACGCAGTATTTT
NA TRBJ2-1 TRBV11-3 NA CASSPRVAEYNEQFF TGTGCCAGCAGCCCGCGGGTCGCGGAATACAATGAGCAGTTCTTC
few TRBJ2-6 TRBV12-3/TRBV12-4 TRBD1 CASSPGTGPSGANVLTF TGTGCCAGCAGTCCCGGGACAGGGCCCTCTGGGGCCAACGTCCTGACTTTC
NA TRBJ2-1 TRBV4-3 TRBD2 CASSQGLAGDDEQFF TGCGCCAGCAGCCAGGGACTAGCGGGAGACGATGAGCAGTTCTTC
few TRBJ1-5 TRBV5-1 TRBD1 CASSLFTGGDQPQHF TGCGCCAGCAGCTTGTTCACAGGGGGCGATCAGCCCCAGCATTTT
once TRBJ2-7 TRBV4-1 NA CASSQDGGASYEQYF TGCGCCAGCAGCCAAGATGGGGGGGCCTCCTACGAGCAGTACTTC
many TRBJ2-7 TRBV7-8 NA CASSPRRLLFYEQYF TGTGCCAGCAGCCCCAGACGGCTACTATTTTACGAGCAGTACTTC
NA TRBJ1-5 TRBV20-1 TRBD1 CSARDPGQLNQPQHF TGCAGTGCTAGAGATCCGGGACAGTTAAATCAGCCCCAGCATTTT
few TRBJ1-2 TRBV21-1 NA CASGGTSGGYGYTF TGTGCCAGCGGCGGGACTTCGGGGGGCTATGGCTACACCTTC
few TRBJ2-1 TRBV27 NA CASSVTVINEQFF TGTGCCAGCAGTGTGACAGTAATTAATGAGCAGTTCTTC
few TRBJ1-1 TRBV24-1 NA CATSDPGQSKAEAFF TGTGCCACCAGTGACCCAGGACAGAGCAAGGCTGAAGCTTTCTTT
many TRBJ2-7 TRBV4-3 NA CASSQHSHLGGEQYF TGCGCCAGCAGCCAACACTCTCACTTAGGAGGCGAGCAGTACTTC
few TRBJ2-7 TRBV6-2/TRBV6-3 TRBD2 CASGLAGTSAYEQYF TGTGCCAGCGGACTTGCCGGGACTAGCGCCTACGAGCAGTACTTC
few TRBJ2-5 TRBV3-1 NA CASSQGPGVVGETQYF TGTGCCAGCAGCCAAGGTCCGGGAGTTGTTGGAGAGACCCAGTACTTC
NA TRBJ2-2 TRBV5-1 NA CASRGERHGTGELFF TGCGCCAGCAGAGGGGAGCGGCACGGCACCGGGGAGCTGTTTTTT
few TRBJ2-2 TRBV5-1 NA CASTAGLNTGELFF TGCGCCAGTACGGCAGGGCTGAACACCGGGGAGCTGTTTTTT
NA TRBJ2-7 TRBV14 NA CASSQGQTGPYEQYF TGTGCCAGCAGCCAAGGACAGACAGGACCCTACGAGCAGTACTTC